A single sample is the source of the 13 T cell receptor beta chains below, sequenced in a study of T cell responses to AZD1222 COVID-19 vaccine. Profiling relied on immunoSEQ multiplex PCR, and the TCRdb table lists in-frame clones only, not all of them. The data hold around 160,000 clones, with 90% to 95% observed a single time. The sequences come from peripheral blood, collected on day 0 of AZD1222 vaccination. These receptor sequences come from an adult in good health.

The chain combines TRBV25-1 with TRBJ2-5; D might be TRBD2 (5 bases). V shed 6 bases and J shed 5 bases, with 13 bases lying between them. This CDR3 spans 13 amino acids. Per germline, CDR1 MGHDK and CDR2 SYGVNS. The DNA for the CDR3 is TGTGCCAGCAGGGCCGGGGTCGGGGAGACCCAGTACTTC. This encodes CASRAGVGETQYF.

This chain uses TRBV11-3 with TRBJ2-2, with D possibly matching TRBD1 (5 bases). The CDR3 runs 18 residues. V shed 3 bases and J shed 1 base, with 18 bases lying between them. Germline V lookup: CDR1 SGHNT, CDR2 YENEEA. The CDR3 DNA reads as TGTGCCAGCAGCTTCCCCTTCTCAGGGAAGGTGAACACCGGGGAGCTGTTTTTT. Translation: CASSFPFSGKVNTGELFF.

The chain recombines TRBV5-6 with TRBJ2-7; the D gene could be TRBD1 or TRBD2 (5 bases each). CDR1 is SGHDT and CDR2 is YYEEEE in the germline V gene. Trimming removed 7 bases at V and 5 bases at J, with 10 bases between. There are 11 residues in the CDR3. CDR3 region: CASEGNHEQYF. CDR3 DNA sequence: TGTGCCAGCGAGGGGAACCACGAGCAGTACTTC.

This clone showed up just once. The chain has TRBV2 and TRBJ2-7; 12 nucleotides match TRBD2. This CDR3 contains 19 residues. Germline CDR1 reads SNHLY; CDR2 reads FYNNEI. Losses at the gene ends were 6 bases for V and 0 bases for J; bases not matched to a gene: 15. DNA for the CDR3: TGTGCCAGCAGGACCCCGGGGCTAGCGGGAGGGAAAAGCTCCTACGAGCAGTACTTC. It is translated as CASRTPGLAGGKSSYEQYF. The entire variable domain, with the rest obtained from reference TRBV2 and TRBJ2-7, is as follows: EPEVTQTPSHQVTQMGQEVILRCVPISNHLYFYWYRQILGQKVEFLVSFYNNEISEKSEIFDDQFSVERPDGSNFTLKIRSTKLEDSAMYFCASRTPGLAGGKSSYEQYFGPGTRLTVT.

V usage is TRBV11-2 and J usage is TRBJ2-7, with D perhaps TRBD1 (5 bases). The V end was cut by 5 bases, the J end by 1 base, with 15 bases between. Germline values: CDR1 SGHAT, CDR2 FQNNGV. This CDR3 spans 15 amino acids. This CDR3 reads CASSRGARFSYEQYF. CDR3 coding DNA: TGTGCCAGCAGCCGTGGGGCACGGTTTTCCTACGAGCAGTACTTC.

CDR3 in DNA: TGTGCCAGCTCACCACGGGACACCTACGAGCAGTACTTC. Protein: CASSPRDTYEQYF. The rearrangement links TRBV18 to TRBJ2-7, with TRBD1 as a possible D gene (6 bases). The CDR3 sequence is 13 residues long. Germline lookup yields CDR1 KGHSH and CDR2 LQKENI. Trimming took off 1 base at V and 2 bases at J, with 6 bases between the two ends.

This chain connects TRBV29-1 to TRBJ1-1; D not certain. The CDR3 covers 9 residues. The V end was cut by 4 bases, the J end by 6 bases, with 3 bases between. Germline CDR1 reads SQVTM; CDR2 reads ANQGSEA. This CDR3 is CSVGAEAFF. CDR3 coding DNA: TGCAGCGTTGGGGCTGAAGCTTTCTTT.

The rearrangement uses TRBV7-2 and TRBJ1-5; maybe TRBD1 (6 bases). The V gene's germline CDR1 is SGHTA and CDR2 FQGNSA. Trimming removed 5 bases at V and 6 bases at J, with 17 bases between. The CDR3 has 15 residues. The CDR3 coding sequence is TGTGCCAGCAGCGTACGAACAGGGTCGGGTCAGCCCCAGCATTTT. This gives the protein CASSVRTGSGQPQHF. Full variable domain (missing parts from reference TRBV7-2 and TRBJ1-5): GAGVSQSPSNKVTEKGKDVELRCDPISGHTALYWYRQSLGQGLEFLIYFQGNSAPDKSGLPSDRFSAERTGGSVSTLTIQRTQQEDSAVYLCASSVRTGSGQPQHFGDGTRLSIL.

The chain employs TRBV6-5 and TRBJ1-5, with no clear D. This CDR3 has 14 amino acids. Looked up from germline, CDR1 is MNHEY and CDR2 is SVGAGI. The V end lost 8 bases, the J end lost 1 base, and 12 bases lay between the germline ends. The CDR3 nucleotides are TGTGCCAGCCAAGCGGGAGGAAGCAATCAGCCCCAGCATTTT. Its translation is CASQAGGSNQPQHF.

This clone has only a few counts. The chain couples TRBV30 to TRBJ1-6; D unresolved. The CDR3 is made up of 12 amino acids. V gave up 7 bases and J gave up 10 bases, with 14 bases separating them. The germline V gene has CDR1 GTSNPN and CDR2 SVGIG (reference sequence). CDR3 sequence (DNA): TGTGCCTCGGCCCCCCCTGGATCACCCCTCCACTTT. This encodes CASAPPGSPLHF.

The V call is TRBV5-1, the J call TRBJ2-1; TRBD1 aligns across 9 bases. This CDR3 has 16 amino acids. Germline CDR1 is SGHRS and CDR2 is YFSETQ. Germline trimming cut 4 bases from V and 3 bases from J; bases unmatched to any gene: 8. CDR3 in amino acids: CASSGTGGEYYNEQFF. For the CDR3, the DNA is TGCGCCAGCAGCGGTACAGGGGGCGAATACTACAATGAGCAGTTCTTC.

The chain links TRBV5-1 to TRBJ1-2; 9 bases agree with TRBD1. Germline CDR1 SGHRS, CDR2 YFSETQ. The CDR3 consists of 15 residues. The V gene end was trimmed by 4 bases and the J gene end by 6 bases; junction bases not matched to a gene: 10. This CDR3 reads CASSGRTGVGDGYTF. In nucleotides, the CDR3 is TGCGCCAGCAGCGGACGGACAGGGGTAGGGGATGGCTACACCTTC.

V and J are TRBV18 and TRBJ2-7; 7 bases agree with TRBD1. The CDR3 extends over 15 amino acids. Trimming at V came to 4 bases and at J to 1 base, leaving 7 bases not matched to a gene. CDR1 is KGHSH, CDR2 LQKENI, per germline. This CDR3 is CASSLTDRASYEQYF. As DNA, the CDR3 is TGTGCCAGCTCACTTACAGACAGGGCGTCCTACGAGCAGTACTTC.